This passage covers 14 T cell receptor beta chains from one sample sequenced in a study of beta chain features in type 1 diabetes. Investigators reverse transcribed all isolated RNA, so they sequenced expressed TCRB transcripts. Generated by immunoSEQ multiplex PCR, the TCRdb table keeps only in-frame clones and is missing some. The sample records fewer than 550,000 clones, over 10% being singletons. Sequenced: naive CD4+ T cells from blood. Receptors originate from a woman aged 18-35 years in good health.

This clone was picked up a small number of times. This rearrangement joins TRBV7-9 to TRBJ2-7; 9 positions match TRBD2. CDR3 length: 16 amino acids. The germline CDR1 and CDR2 sequences are SEHNR and FQNEAQ (reference sequence). V was clipped by 1 base and J by 1 base; unmatched bases: 5. In DNA form, the CDR3 reads TGTGCCAGCAGCTTAGGGCGGACTAGCGAGTCCTACGAGCAGTACTTC. It yields the protein CASSLGRTSESYEQYF.

The chain links TRBV27 to TRBJ2-1; a possible D gene is TRBD1 (6 bases). This CDR3 spans 15 amino acids. Trimming shortened V by 8 bases and J by 5 bases, and 19 bases separated the two germline ends. The germline V gene has CDR1 MNHEY and CDR2 SMNVEV (reference sequence). DNA of the CDR3: TGTGCCAGCTGTAGAAGGACAGTCGTGAACAATGAGCAGTTCTTC. Its translation: CASCRRTVVNNEQFF.

This clone came up a few times. The chain uses TRBV20-1 and TRBJ2-7; tentative D call: TRBD1 (6 bases). The CDR3 consists of 11 residues. Germline CDR1 DFQATT, CDR2 SNEGSKA (reference sequence). Trimming left V 4 bases short and J 6 bases short, with 10 bases between. The CDR3 sequence: CSAINRVEQYV. CDR3 nucleotide sequence: TGCAGTGCTATAAACAGGGTCGAGCAGTACGTC.

The chain employs TRBV30 and TRBJ2-1; D possibly matches TRBD1 or TRBD2 (5 bases each). This CDR3 has 14 residues. The germline V and J ends were trimmed by 6 bases and 4 bases, with 16 bases remaining between them. Per germline, CDR1 GTSNPN and CDR2 SVGIG (reference sequence). In DNA, the CDR3 is TGTGCCTGTAAGCCCGGGGCAGTGTACAATGAGCAGTTCTTC. Protein: CACKPGAVYNEQFF.

This clone came up a few times. This chain connects TRBV7-2 to TRBJ2-3, with TRBD2 matching over 13 bases. Germline trimming cut 5 bases from V and 8 bases from J; bases unmatched to any gene: 4. The CDR3 extends over 14 amino acids. Germline V gene sequence: CDR1 SGHTA, CDR2 FQGNSA. The CDR3 here is CASSPGLAGSTQYF. DNA of the CDR3: TGTGCCAGCAGCCCGGGACTAGCGGGGAGTACGCAGTATTTT.

This clone was detected a few times. The chain carries TRBV7-2 and TRBJ2-3; a weak D match, TRBD2 (5 bases). This CDR3 is 16 amino acids long. Looked up from germline, CDR1 is SGHTA and CDR2 is FQGNSA. Trimming left V 5 bases short and J 2 bases short, with 17 bases between. CDR3 sequence: CASSPRVRGATDTQYF. Written as DNA, the CDR3 is TGTGCCAGCAGCCCGCGTGTCCGGGGTGCCACAGATACGCAGTATTTT.

This clone has just a few counts. This sequence joins TRBV29-1 and TRBJ2-5, with D possibly TRBD1 on 6 matching bases. V lost 4 bases, J lost 3 bases, and 15 bases lay in between. The CDR3 is 14 residues long. The germline CDR1 and CDR2 sequences are SQVTM and ANQGSEA. CDR3 loop: CSVGLNDRKETQYF. Written as DNA, the CDR3 is TGCAGCGTTGGACTTAATGACAGGAAAGAGACCCAGTACTTC.

The chain has TRBV7-9 and TRBJ2-3; D gene unclear. Germline V gene data show CDR1 as SEHNR and CDR2 as FQNEAQ (reference sequence). Trimming shortened V by 2 bases and J by 3 bases, and 6 bases separated the two germline ends. The CDR3 length is 13 residues. The CDR3 nucleotides are TGTGCCAGCAGCTTAACGGATACAGATACGCAGTATTTT. This gives the protein CASSLTDTDTQYF.

The V and J genes are TRBV7-2 and TRBJ2-4; D not certain. Trimming took 4 bases from V and 8 from J, leaving 18 bases between them. From germline, CDR1 is SGHTA and CDR2 FQGNSA. This CDR3 region has 15 residues. CDR3 sequence reads: CASSYTNSRGDIQYF. For the CDR3, the DNA is TGTGCCAGCAGCTACACGAATAGTCGTGGGGACATTCAGTACTTC.

This sequence joins TRBV11-1 and TRBJ2-7; tentative D call: TRBD2 (5 bases). Germline assignment: CDR1 SGHAT and CDR2 FQDESV (reference sequence). CDR3 length: 13 amino acids. The germline V and J ends were trimmed by 4 bases and 2 bases, with 9 bases remaining between them. The CDR3 DNA is TGTGCCAGCAGCTCGGCTAGCACCTACGAGCAGTACTTC. Encoded protein: CASSSASTYEQYF.

This chain connects TRBV4-2 to TRBJ1-4; TRBD1 matches at 8 bases. The junction had 4 bases not matched to a gene; V was cut back by 5 bases and J by 5 bases. This CDR3 has 14 residues. Germline V lookup: CDR1 LGHNA, CDR2 YNFKEQ. The CDR3 region is CASSKRQGNEKLFF. The DNA of the CDR3 is TGTGCCAGCAGCAAACGACAGGGGAATGAAAAACTGTTTTTT.

This clone was recorded a few times. The chain combines TRBV7-8 with TRBJ2-1; tentative D call: TRBD2 (6 bases). V gave up 5 bases and J gave up 3 bases, with 14 bases separating them. The CDR3 consists of 15 residues. Germline V gene lookup returns CDR1 SGHVS and CDR2 FQNEAQ. DNA of the CDR3: TGTGCCAGCAGCAGGGTGCGGGGAAGCTACAATGAGCAGTTCTTC. Residues: CASSRVRGSYNEQFF.

The genes are TRBV5-6 and TRBJ2-1, with D tentatively TRBD1 or TRBD2 (5 bases each). The V and J ends lost 0 bases and 10 bases respectively, with 14 bases between them. Germline V gene data show CDR1 as SGHDT and CDR2 as YYEEEE. The CDR3 contains 14 residues. CDR3 sequence reads: CASSLAGARLEQFF. The CDR3 coding sequence is TGTGCCAGCAGCTTGGCCGGGGCTCGCTTAGAGCAGTTCTTC.

Comment on this clone: Other DNA sequences within the sample encode an identical CDR3. This sequence joins TRBV30 and TRBJ2-3, with a possible D match to TRBD1 (5 bases). Trimming left V 3 bases short and J 1 base short, with 8 bases between. Germline lookup yields CDR1 GTSNPN and CDR2 SVGIG (reference sequence). CDR3 size: 13 residues. The chain's CDR3 is CAWRATGTDTQYF. CDR3 bases: TGTGCCTGGAGAGCGACAGGCACAGATACGCAGTATTTT.